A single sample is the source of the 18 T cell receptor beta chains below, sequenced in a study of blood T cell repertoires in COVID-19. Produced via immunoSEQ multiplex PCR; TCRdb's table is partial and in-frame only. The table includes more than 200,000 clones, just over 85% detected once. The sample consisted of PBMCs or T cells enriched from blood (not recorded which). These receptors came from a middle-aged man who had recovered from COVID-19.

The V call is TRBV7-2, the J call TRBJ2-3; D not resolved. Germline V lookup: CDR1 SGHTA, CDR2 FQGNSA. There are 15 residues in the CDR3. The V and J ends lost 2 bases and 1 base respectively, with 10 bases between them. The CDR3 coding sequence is TGTGCCAGCAGCTTACAGTCAGGCCGCACAGATACGCAGTATTTT. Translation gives CASSLQSGRTDTQYF.

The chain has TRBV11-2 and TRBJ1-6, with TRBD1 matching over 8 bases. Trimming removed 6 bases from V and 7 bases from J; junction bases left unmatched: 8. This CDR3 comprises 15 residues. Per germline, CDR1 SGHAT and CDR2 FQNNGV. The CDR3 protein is CASSQDRVWNSPLHF. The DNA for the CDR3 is TGTGCCAGCAGTCAGGACAGGGTCTGGAATTCACCCCTCCACTTT.

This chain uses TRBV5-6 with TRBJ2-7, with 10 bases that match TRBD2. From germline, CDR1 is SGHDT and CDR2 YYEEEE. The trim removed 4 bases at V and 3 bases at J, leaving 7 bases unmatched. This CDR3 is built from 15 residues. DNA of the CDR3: TGTGCCAGCAGCGACCTCCAGCGGGGGGGCTACGAGCAGTACTTC. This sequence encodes CASSDLQRGGYEQYF.

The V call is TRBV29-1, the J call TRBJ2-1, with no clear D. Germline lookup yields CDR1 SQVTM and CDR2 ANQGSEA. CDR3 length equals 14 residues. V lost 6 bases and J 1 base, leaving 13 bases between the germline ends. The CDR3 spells CSVIRLESYNEQFF. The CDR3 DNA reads TGCAGCGTAATACGCTTGGAGTCCTACAATGAGCAGTTCTTC.

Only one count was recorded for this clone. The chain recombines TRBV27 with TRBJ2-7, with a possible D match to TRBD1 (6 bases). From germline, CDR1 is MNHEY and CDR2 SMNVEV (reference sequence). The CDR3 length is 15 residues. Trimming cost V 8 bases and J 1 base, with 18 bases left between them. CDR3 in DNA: TGTGCCAGCTGCCCCTGGACAGCTCTTTCCTACGAGCAGTACTTC. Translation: CASCPWTALSYEQYF.

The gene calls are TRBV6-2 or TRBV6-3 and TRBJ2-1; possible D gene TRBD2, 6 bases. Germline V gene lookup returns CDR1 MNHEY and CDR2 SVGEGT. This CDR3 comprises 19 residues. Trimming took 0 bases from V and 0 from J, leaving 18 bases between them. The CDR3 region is CASSYSQLAGKFSYNEQFF. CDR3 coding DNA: TGTGCCAGCAGTTACTCTCAGTTGGCGGGAAAGTTCTCCTACAATGAGCAGTTCTTC.

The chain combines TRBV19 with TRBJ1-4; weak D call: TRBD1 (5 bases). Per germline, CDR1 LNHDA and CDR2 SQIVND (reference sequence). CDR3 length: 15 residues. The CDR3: CATSRDWRINEKLFF. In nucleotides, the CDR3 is TGTGCTACTAGTAGGGACTGGCGAATTAATGAAAAACTGTTTTTT.

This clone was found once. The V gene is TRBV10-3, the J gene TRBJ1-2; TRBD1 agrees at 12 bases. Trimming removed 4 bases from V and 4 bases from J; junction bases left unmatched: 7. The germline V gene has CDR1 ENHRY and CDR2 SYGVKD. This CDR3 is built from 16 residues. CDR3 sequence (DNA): TGTGCCATCAGTGCGGGGACAGGGGGCGCGGGCTATGGCTACACCTTC. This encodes CAISAGTGGAGYGYTF.

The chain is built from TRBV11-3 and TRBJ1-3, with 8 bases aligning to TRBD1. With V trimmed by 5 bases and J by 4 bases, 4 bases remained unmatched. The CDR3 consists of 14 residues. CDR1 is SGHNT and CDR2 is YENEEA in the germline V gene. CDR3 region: CASSPTGAGNTIYF. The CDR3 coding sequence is TGTGCCAGCAGCCCGACAGGGGCAGGAAACACCATATATTTT.

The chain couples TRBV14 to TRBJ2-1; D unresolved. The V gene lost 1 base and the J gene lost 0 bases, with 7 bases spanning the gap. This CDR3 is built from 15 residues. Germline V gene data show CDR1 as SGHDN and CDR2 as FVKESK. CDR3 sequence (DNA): TGTGCCAGCAGCCAAGGCCGTAGCTCCTACAATGAGCAGTTCTTC. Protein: CASSQGRSSYNEQFF. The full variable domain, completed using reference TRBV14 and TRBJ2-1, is EAGVTQFPSHSVIEKGQTVTLRCDPISGHDNLYWYRRVMGKEIKFLLHFVKESKQDESGMPNNRFLAERTGGTYSTLKVQPAELEDSGVYFCASSQGRSSYNEQFFGPGTRLTVL.

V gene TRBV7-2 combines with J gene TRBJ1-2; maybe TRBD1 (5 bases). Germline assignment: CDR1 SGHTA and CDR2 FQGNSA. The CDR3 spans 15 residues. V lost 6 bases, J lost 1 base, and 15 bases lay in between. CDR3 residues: CASRSGRGINYGYTF. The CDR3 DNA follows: TGTGCCAGCAGATCAGGGCGGGGAATTAACTATGGCTACACCTTC.

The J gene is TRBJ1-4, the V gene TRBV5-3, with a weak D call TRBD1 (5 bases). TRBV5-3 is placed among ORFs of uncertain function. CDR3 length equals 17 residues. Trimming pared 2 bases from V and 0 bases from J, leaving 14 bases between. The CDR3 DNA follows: TGTGCCAGAAGCTTCTCACAGGAGAGCACAACTAATGAAAAACTGTTTTTT. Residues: CARSFSQESTTNEKLFF.

CDR3 DNA sequence: TGCAGCGTGACATCCCCCCGACAGGGGTCTGAAGCTTTCTTT. It encodes CSVTSPRQGSEAFF. The chain carries TRBV29-1 and TRBJ1-1; 8 positions agree with TRBD1. The germline V gene has CDR1 SQVTM and CDR2 ANQGSEA. This CDR3 spans 14 amino acids. Trimming at V came to 6 bases and at J to 6 bases, leaving 12 bases not matched to a gene.

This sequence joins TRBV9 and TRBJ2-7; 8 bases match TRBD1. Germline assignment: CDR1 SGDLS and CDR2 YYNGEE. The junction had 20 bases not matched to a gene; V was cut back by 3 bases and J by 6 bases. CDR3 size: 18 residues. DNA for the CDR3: TGTGCCAGCAGCGCGGGCGACAGGGGAAGGGTAAAGGGTATCGAGCAGTACTTC. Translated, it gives CASSAGDRGRVKGIEQYF.

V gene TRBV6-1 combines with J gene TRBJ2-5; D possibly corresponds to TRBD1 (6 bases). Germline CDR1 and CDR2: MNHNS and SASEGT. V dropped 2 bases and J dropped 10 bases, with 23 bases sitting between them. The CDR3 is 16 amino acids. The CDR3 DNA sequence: TGTGCCAGCAGTGAAACGGCAGGGGCCCTCCGGCGAGGCCAGTACTTC. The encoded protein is CASSETAGALRRGQYF.

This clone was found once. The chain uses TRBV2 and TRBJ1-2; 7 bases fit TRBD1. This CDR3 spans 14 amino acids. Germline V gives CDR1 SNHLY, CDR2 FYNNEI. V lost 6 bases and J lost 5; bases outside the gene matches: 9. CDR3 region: CASSDGTASYGYTF. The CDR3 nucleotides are TGTGCCAGCAGCGACGGGACAGCCTCTTATGGCTACACCTTC.

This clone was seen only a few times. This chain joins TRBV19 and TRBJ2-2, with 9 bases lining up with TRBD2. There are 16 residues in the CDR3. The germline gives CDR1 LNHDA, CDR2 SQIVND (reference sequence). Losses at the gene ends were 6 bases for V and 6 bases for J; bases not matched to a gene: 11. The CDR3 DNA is TGTGCCAGTAGAAACATAGCGGGGGAATACCCCGGGGAGCTGTTTTTT. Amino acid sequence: CASRNIAGEYPGELFF.

The CDR3 loop reads CASSLSVNTEAFF. The DNA for the CDR3 is TGCGCCAGCAGCTTGTCGGTGAACACTGAAGCTTTCTTT. The V gene is TRBV5-1, the J gene TRBJ1-1; the D is unclear. The V gene's germline CDR1 is SGHRS and CDR2 YFSETQ. The CDR3 spans 13 residues. Trimming removed 1 base from V and 0 bases from J, with 4 bases in between.